This TCR beta chain was captured in a study of blood T cells in healthy people across ages (dated by TCRdb to between 2014 and 2017). Turning to the overall study: In model experiments, roughly one uniquely barcoded TCR beta cDNA molecule per two T cells was captured by template switching. To track age-related changes in TCR beta repertoire diversity, the study relied on deep sequencing normalized with unique cDNA molecular identifiers. To avoid experimental bias, donors of different ages were spread randomly across the sequencing lanes. The study analyzed two additional independent replicas of 1 million unique cDNA reads from the same blood draw for two donors, one aged 18 to 29 and one aged 80 or older. The donors were divided into four age groups: young (average around 16 years), middle-aged (approximately 39), aged (approximately 62) and long-lived (about 80). What the research found in general, with its limitations: Bulk unsorted PBMC profiling prevented conclusive comparison of naive and antigen-experienced compartments. Compared with the aged group, the long-lived group had more naive CD4+ T cells, fewer expanded clones and increased TCR diversity, suggesting age selection. Total diversity estimates from one million sequenced T cells were considered lower bounds and underestimates. Because donor CMV infection status was unknown, age-related changes in expanded clonotypes were potentially confounded. Observed TCR beta diversity per million T cells fell roughly linearly with age, and a significant reduction was already apparent by age roughly 40. The percentage of naive T cells measured by flow cytometry correlated strongly with observed TCR beta diversity.

Receptor amplification or capture employed 5' RACE. For sequencing, an Illumina HiSeq 2500 was employed. A second about 7 to 11 cycle PCR used a sample-barcoded 5' primer and a J-beta primer mix. A template-switch 5' adaptor carrying 12 random nucleotides introduced a unique molecular identifier onto each TCR beta cDNA molecule. Each sample yielded at least 2.5 million CDR3-containing paired-end reads. First-strand cDNA synthesis was performed from all RNA using the Mint cDNA synthesis kit, with priming by a TRBC-specific oligonucleotide. Following uracil-DNA glycosylase treatment, a first 18-cycle PCR with universal primers M1SS and BC2_uni_R was performed on all cDNA. The source study handled its data this way. Each sample was normalized by randomly selecting 1 million high-quality reads, each carrying a distinct molecular identifier. Reads with shared molecular identifiers were discarded instead of being binned into consensus sequences. CDR3 identification, clonotype clustering and error correction used MiTCR with a Q25 quality threshold and the strictest error-elimination algorithm. Lower-bound total TCR beta diversity was estimated with a nonparametric unseen species model using Euler transformation. The raw public data were reprocessed by TCRdb itself: fastp quality trimming at Q25, MiXCR clonotype calling, in-frame beta chains only. Merged by CDR3 protein, the rows form single entries marked with the most common genes and DNA. TCRdb, not the authors, supplied the V and J calls. A total of roughly 830,000 distinct CDR3 sequences appear in this sample, less than 80% of them only once. Roughly a quarter of the sample comes from the top ten.

Turning to this clonotype: Its recognized antigen is unknown. No much larger clonotype is one base removed from it; base qualities were not supplied.

The donors were 40 or so Caucasian individuals from Russia, aged roughly 6 to 100 years, who were systemically healthy. Each donor gave ten milliliters of peripheral blood, collected into EDTA-treated Vacutainer tubes. Ficoll-Paque density-gradient centrifugation was used to isolate PBMCs, with at least 7 million per sample. Total RNA, at least 5.5 micrograms per sample, was extracted from PBMCs with Trizol reagent. For every donor, an aliquot of PBMCs went through flow cytometry to measure the percentages of naive CD45RAhigh/CD27high T cells. The specimen sequenced was blood. The TCR sequence derives from a man under 40 in good health.

The DNA sequence is as follows: TGTGCCTGGAGTGACGGACGAGGCTTCTATGGCTACACCTTC. It specifies CAWSDGRGFYGYTF. The chain uses TRBV30 and TRBJ1-2; no D gene is confidently identified. From the cysteine through the phenylalanine, the CDR3 covers 14 amino acids. Of the read, only the CDR3 DNA is kept; its 42 bases are in frame from base 1. V and J are truncated by 1 base and 4 bases respectively, leaving an intervening sequence of 13 bases. CDR1 GTSNPN and CDR2 SVGIG are derived from the germline V gene (reference sequence). The variable domain in full, with residues beyond the CDR3 obtained from the reference TRBV30 and TRBJ1-2 genes, is SQTIHQWPATLVQPVGSPLSLECTVEGTSNPNLYWYRQAAGRGLQLLFYSVGIGQISSEVPQNLSASRPQDRQFILSSKKLLLSDSGFYLCAWSDGRGFYGYTFGSGTRLTVV.